This T cell receptor (beta chain) was documented in a study of blood T cells in healthy people across ages. Combining a sample-barcoded 5' primer with a J-beta primer mix, a second PCR ran for about 7 to 11 cycles. Using its own MiXCR run on the 5' RACE reads, TCRdb lists one record per CDR3 protein. The data contain roughly 2 million distinct CDR3 sequences, about 49% of them singletons. This CDR3 has 19 amino acids. With 0 bases clipped from V and 0 bases from J, the junction kept 13 bases outside the gene matches. Germline V gene sequence: CDR1 DFQATT, CDR2 SNEGSKA (reference sequence). The chain combines TRBV20-1 with TRBJ1-5, with TRBD1 identical over 8 bases. Sample: blood. The receptor's source is a woman aged 40 to 55 in good health. In DNA, the CDR3 is TGCAGTGCTAGAGATCTTGGCAGGGGGCCCGAGTATAGCAATCAGCCCCAGCATTTT. Translating gives CSARDLGRGPEYSNQPQHF.